This T cell receptor (beta chain) was profiled in a study of PD-1 blockade in classical Hodgkin lymphoma. General study findings and limits: Some patients started nivolumab under 1 year after ASCT, and they were excluded. Complete responders possessed baseline diversity comparable to newly diagnosed patients. In CD4+ cells, TCR diversity went up significantly by C4D1, but in CD8+ cells it did not.

In every patient, relapse followed autologous stem cell transplantation, while exposure to brentuximab vedotin differed. Remarks on this clone: Its matching antigen is unknown.

The assay was immunoSEQ multiplex PCR, and TCRdb's table has in-frame clones only and misses some. The table shows 29,000 or so clones, with approximately 74% occurring only once. Sequences were derived from peripheral blood mononuclear cells (PBMCs), sampled before the second cycle of nivolumab. This clonotype was obtained from a human donor with classical Hodgkin lymphoma.

CDR3 loop: CASSDGFTGELFF. Written as DNA, the CDR3 is TGTGCCAGCAGTGATGGGTTCACCGGGGAGCTGTTTTTT. V and J are TRBV2 and TRBJ2-2; the D is unclear. V gave up 3 bases and J gave up 4 bases, with 6 bases separating them. Germline V gene lookup returns CDR1 SNHLY and CDR2 FYNNEI. This CDR3 is built from 13 residues.